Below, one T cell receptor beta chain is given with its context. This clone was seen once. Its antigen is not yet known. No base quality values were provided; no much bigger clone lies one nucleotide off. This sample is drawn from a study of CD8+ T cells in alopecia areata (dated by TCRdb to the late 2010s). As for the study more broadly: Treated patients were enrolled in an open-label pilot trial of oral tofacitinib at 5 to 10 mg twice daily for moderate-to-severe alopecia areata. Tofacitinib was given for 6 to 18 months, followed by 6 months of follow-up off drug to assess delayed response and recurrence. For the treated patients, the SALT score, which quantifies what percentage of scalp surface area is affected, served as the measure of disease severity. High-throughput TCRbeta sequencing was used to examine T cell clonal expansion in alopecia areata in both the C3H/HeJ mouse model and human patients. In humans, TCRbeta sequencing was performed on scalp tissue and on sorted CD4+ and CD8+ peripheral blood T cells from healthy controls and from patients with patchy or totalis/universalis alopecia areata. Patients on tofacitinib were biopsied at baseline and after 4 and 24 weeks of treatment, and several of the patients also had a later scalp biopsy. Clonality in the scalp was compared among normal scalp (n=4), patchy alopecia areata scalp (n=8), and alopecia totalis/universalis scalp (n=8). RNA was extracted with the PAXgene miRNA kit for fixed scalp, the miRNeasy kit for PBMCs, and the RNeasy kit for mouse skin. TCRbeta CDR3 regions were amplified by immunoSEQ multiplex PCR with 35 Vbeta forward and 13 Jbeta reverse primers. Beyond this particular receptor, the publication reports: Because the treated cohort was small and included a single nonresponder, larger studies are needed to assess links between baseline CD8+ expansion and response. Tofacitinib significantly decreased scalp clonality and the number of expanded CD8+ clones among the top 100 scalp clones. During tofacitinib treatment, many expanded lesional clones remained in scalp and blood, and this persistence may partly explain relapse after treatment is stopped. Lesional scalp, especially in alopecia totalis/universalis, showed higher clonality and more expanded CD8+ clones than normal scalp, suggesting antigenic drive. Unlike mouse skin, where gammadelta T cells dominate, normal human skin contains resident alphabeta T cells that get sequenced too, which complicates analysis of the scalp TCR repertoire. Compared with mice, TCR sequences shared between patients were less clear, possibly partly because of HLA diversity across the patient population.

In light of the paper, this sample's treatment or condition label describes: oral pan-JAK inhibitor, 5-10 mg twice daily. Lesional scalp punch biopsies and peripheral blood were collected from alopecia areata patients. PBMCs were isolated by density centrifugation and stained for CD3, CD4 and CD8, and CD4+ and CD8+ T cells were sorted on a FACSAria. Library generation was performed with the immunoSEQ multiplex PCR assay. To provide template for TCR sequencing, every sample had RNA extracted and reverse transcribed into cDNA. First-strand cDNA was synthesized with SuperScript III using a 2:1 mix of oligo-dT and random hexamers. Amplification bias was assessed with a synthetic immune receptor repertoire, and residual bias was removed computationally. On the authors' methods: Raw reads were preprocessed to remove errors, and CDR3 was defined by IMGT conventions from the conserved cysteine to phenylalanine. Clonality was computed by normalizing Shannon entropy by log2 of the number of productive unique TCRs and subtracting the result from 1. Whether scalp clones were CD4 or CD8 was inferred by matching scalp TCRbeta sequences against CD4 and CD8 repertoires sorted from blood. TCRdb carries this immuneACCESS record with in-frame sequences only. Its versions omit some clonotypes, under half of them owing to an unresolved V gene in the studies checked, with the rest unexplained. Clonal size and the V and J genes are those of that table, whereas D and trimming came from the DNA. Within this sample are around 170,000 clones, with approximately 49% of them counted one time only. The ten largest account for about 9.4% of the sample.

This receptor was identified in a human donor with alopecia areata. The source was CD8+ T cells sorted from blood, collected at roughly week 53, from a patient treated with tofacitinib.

In nucleotide form, the sequence is TGTGCCAGCAGCCCCTCGGTATCTAGCACAGATACGCAGTATTTT. Translation gives CASSPSVSSTDTQYF. The chain uses TRBV9 and TRBJ2-3; the D gene cannot be named for sure. The cysteine opens and the phenylalanine closes a CDR3 of 15 amino acids. Only CDR3 DNA is held: 45 bases, read in frame from base 1. V drops 4 bases and J drops 0 bases, leaving 12 bases in between. CDR1 and CDR2, per the germline V gene, are SGDLS and YYNGEE. With the rest looked up from the reference TRBV9 and TRBJ2-3 genes rather than sequenced, the full variable domain is DSGVTQTPKHLITATGQRVTLRCSPRSGDLSVYWYQQSLDQGLQFLIQYYNGEERAKGNILERFSAQQFPDLHSELNLSSLELGDSALYFCASSPSVSSTDTQYFGPGTRLTVL.